Included here is one T cell receptor (beta chain) sequence, with context. The data derive from a study of control samples from healthy donors and cancer patients. Germline V gene data show CDR1 as SGHDT and CDR2 as YYEEEE. This CDR3 is built from 14 residues. V gave up 3 bases and J gave up 3 bases, with 13 bases separating them. Libraries were prepared by immunoSEQ multiplex PCR; TCRdb keeps only in-frame clonotypes and omits some of them. Among around 84,000 clones listed, 91% were seen once. Sequencing used blood. The sequence came from a man aged 25-45 years in good health. J is TRBJ2-7 and V is TRBV5-6; D uncertain. The chain's CDR3 is CASSSWTSFYEQYF. DNA for the CDR3: TGTGCCAGCAGCTCCTGGACGTCTTTCTACGAGCAGTACTTC.